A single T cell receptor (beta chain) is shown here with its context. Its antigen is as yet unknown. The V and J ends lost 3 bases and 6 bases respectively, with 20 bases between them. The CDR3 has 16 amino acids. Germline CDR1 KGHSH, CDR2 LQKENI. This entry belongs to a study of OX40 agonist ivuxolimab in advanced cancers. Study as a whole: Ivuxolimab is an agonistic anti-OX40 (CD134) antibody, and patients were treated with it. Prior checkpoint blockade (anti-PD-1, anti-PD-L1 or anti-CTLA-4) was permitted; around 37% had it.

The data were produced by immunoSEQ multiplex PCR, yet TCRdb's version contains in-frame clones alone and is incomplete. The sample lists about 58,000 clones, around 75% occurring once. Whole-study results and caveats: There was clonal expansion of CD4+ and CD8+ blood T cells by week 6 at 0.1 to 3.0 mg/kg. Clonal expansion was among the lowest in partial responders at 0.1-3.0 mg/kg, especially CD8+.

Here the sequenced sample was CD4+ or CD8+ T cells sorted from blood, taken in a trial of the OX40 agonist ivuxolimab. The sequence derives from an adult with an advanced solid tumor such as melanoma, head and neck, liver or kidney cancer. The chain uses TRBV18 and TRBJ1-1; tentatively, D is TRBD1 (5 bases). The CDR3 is CASSPPGSAIGAEAFF. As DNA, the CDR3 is TGTGCCAGCTCACCCCCAGGGTCCGCGATAGGGGCTGAAGCTTTCTTT.